This T cell receptor beta chain was identified during a study of blood T cell repertoires in COVID-19. Looking at the study overall: The study drew acute and convalescent COVID-19 samples from the United States, Italy and Spain. Sample material is recorded as cDNA or gDNA derived from T cells, B-cell-depleted T cells, or PBMCs.

The CDR3 spans 13 residues. Germline V gives CDR1 MNHEY, CDR2 SVGAGI. The V end was cut by 6 bases, the J end by 0 bases, with 6 bases between. Original processing notes: The authors estimated nucleated cell counts from reference gene primer amplification. The protocol was immunoSEQ multiplex PCR, while the TCRdb copy is restricted to in-frame clones and leaves out a portion. V, J and clone size are those of that table, while D and trimming were read from the DNA. This repertoire shows under 250,000 clones, under 90% found once; its top ten account for around 2.5%. Details on this clone: The same CDR3 arises from other DNA sequences in this sample as well.

Sequencing was done on a sample of peripheral blood. The clonotype comes from a woman aged 40-49 years with active or convalescent COVID-19. This rearrangement joins TRBV6-5 to TRBJ1-5; maybe TRBD1 (6 bases). As DNA, the CDR3 is TGTGCCAGCAGGGACAGTAGCAATCAGCCCCAGCATTTT. This codes for CASRDSSNQPQHF.